A single sample is the source of the 10 T cell receptor beta chains below, sequenced in a study of identical twins. In TCRdb, the 5' RACE reads were re-called with MiXCR into one record per CDR3 protein. The sample records fewer than 550,000 distinct CDR3 sequences, around 15% being singletons. This sample also belongs to another study, concerning yellow fever vaccine responses in identical twins.

Source material: CD4+ T cells sorted from blood. The receptors derive from a young woman in good health.

This clonotype was picked up a small number of times. The gene calls are TRBV5-5 and TRBJ2-5; the match to TRBD2 covers 12 bases. The CDR3 extends over 16 amino acids. Germline CDR1 SGHKS, CDR2 YYEKEE (reference sequence). V dropped 4 bases and J dropped 2; count of bases not matched to a gene: 6. In nucleotides, the CDR3 is TGTGCCAGCAGCCAAACGACTAGCGGGGGACAAGAGACCCAGTACTTC. Protein: CASSQTTSGGQETQYF. The variable domain in full, with the rest retrieved from reference TRBV5-5 and TRBJ2-5, is DAGVTQSPTHLIKTRGQQVTLRCSPISGHKSVSWYQQVLGQGPQFIFQYYEKEERGRGNFPDRFSARQFPNYSSELNVNALLLGDSALYLCASSQTTSGGQETQYFGPGTRLLVL.

The chain uses TRBV12-3 or TRBV12-4 and TRBJ2-1, with TRBD2 matching over 10 bases. The CDR3 is 16 amino acids. The J segment lost 0 bases and the V segment lost 3 bases, leaving 2 bases of the junction unmatched. CDR3: CASSLKRGGSYNEQFF. DNA of the CDR3: TGTGCCAGCAGTTTGAAGCGGGGGGGCTCCTACAATGAGCAGTTCTTC.

The V gene is TRBV3-1, the J gene TRBJ1-5; D unclear. This CDR3 comprises 15 residues. CDR1 is LGHDT, CDR2 YNNKEL, per germline (reference sequence). Trimming cost V 3 bases and J 0 bases, with 9 bases left between them. The CDR3 DNA follows: TGTGCCAGCAGCCAGGCCAGTTATAGCAATCAGCCCCAGCATTTT. Protein sequence: CASSQASYSNQPQHF.

This clonotype appeared a few times. The chain joins TRBV28 to TRBJ1-1; D is perhaps TRBD1 (5 bases). Germline CDR1 and CDR2: MDHEN and SYDVKM. Between the trimmed V and J ends, which lost 6 bases and 10 bases, there was a span of 15 bases. The CDR3 consists of 12 residues. The DNA of the CDR3 is TGTGCCAGCAGAACAGACAGTCCGGCAGCTTTCTTT. It codes for CASRTDSPAAFF. The variable domain in full, completed from reference TRBV28 and TRBJ1-1, reads DVKVTQSSRYLVKRTGEKVFLECVQDMDHENMFWYRQDPGLGLRLIYFSYDVKMKEKGDIPEGYSVSREKKERFSLILESASTNQTSMYLCASRTDSPAAFFGQGTRLTVV.

There are a few counts of this clonotype. The chain carries TRBV5-8 and TRBJ2-1; D not resolved. This CDR3 has 16 residues. V was trimmed by 6 bases and J by 11 bases, leaving 27 bases between them. CDR1 is SGHTS and CDR2 is YDEGEE in the germline V gene. The CDR3 loop reads CASTRSVLLGYWQQFF. The DNA of the CDR3 is TGTGCCAGCACCCGGAGTGTCCTTTTAGGCTATTGGCAGCAGTTCTTC.

The rearrangement uses TRBV28 and TRBJ1-1; 7 bases fit TRBD1. The CDR3 has 15 residues. CDR1 is MDHEN, CDR2 SYDVKM, per germline. Germline trimming cut 6 bases from V and 9 bases from J; bases unmatched to any gene: 16. The CDR3 DNA reads as TGTGCCAGCAGGCATGCCCTGGGACAGAGCCGACAAGCTTTCTTT. Translation: CASRHALGQSRQAFF.

This clonotype was seen ten or more times. J is TRBJ2-2 and V is TRBV6-5; 7 nucleotides match TRBD1. CDR3 length: 18 amino acids. The J segment lost 0 bases and the V segment lost 4 bases, leaving 11 bases of the junction unmatched. CDR1 and CDR2 (germline): MNHEY, SVGAGI. The CDR3 nucleotides are TGTGCCAGCAGTTTTCAGTCCGGGACAGCCTCGAACACCGGGGAGCTGTTTTTT. As protein: CASSFQSGTASNTGELFF.

This clonotype appeared a few times. The chain links TRBV19 to TRBJ2-7, with TRBD1 identical over 9 bases. V dropped 4 bases and J dropped 5; count of bases not matched to a gene: 6. CDR1 and CDR2 (germline): LNHDA, SQIVND (reference sequence). The CDR3 extends over 14 amino acids. In DNA, the CDR3 is TGTGCCAGTAGTAAGGGACAGGGTATACACGAGCAGTACTTC. This encodes CASSKGQGIHEQYF. Full variable domain (remainder filled in from reference TRBV19 and TRBJ2-7): DGGITQSPKYLFRKEGQNVTLSCEQNLNHDAMYWYRQDPGQGLRLIYYSQIVNDFQKGDIAEGYSVSREKKESFPLTVTSAQKNPTAFYLCASSKGQGIHEQYFGPGTRLTVT.

This clonotype was counted between two and nine times. The chain links TRBV7-2 to TRBJ2-1; D gene ambiguous. V was shortened by 4 bases and J by 9 bases, with 16 bases between the two germline ends. The CDR3 is made up of 14 amino acids. Per germline, CDR1 SGHTA and CDR2 FQGNSA. The CDR3 sequence is CASSSSVFFLEQFF. The DNA for the CDR3 is TGTGCCAGCAGCTCGTCTGTTTTTTTTCTTGAGCAGTTCTTC.

A remark on this clonotype: One junction end does not reproduce the germline sequence, and a read error may be involved. CDR3 DNA sequence: TGCGCCAGCAACACGGATTTTTCCTACGAACAGTACTTC. Encoded protein: CASNTDFSYEQYF. The chain links TRBV10-2 to TRBJ2-7; D unresolved. The length of the CDR3 is 13 residues. Germline V gene sequence: CDR1 WSHSY, CDR2 SAAADI.